The clone carrying this T cell receptor (beta chain) was picked up a small number of times. Its antigen is still unknown. This sample is part of a study of T cells after yellow fever vaccination. Study-level background: For low cell numbers, libraries were made with SMART-Seq v4 Ultra Low Input.

TCRdb re-called the 5' RACE reads through MiXCR, storing one row per CDR3 protein. The sample has 450,000 to 650,000 distinct CDR3 sequences; 21% are singletons. Study-level findings and limits: The booster response re-showed most primary clones: around 96% CD4, approximately 90% CD8. Weaker overall was a secondary response that nonetheless peaked faster, on day 5 versus 15.

Germline CDR1 reads WNHNN; CDR2 reads SYGVQD (reference sequence). This CDR3 region has 15 residues. V lost 8 bases and J 5 bases, leaving 18 bases between the germline ends. The receptor's source is a man between 18 and 29 years old who received the YFV17D yellow fever vaccine. The specimen was PBMCs, collected 21 days after the first yellow fever vaccination. The rearrangement joins TRBV10-1 to TRBJ2-2; the D gene is possibly TRBD2 (6 bases). The CDR3 region has the DNA TGCGCCAGCGGACGCGGCGGGGCGCTGACCGGGGAGCTGTTTTTT. Translating gives CASGRGGALTGELFF.